Below, 32 T cell receptor beta chains from the same sample are listed, as sequenced in a study of cytotoxic CD8 clonotypes in ibrutinib-treated CLL. Libraries were prepared by immunoSEQ multiplex PCR; TCRdb keeps only in-frame clonotypes and omits some of them. Among approximately 130,000 clones listed, around 80% were seen once. The sample here was PBMCs, taken after 24 months of ibrutinib treatment. These receptors all stem from a human donor with chronic lymphocytic leukemia.

J is TRBJ1-4 and V is TRBV5-1; 7 bases are a match to TRBD1. V lost 0 bases to trimming and J lost 8 bases; unmatched junction nucleotides: 13. The CDR3 is 17 residues long. Germline V lookup: CDR1 SGHRS, CDR2 YFSETQ. The CDR3 reads CASSLAEWRQGEEKLFF. CDR3 DNA sequence: TGCGCCAGCAGCTTGGCCGAGTGGAGACAGGGAGAGGAAAAACTGTTTTTT.

V is TRBV6-1 and J is TRBJ1-4; 7 bases are shared with TRBD1. CDR1 and CDR2 (germline): MNHNS, SASEGT. V lost 7 bases to trimming and J lost 3 bases; unmatched junction nucleotides: 2. The CDR3 is made up of 13 amino acids. The CDR3 nucleotides are TGTGCCAGCACAGGGGGTCCTAATGAAAAACTGTTTTTT. It specifies CASTGGPNEKLFF.

CDR3 DNA sequence: TGTGCCAGCAGCTTAGTGGCGATTCGTAATTCACCCCTCCACTTT. This codes for CASSLVAIRNSPLHF. This sequence joins TRBV7-2 and TRBJ1-6; D is unclear. Germline-derived CDR1 and CDR2 are SGHTA and FQGNSA. The V end was cut by 1 base, the J end by 6 bases, with 10 bases between. The CDR3 is made up of 15 amino acids.

This clone was observed a handful of times. The V call is TRBV6-6, the J call TRBJ1-1; D remains ambiguous. Germline values: CDR1 MNHNY, CDR2 SVGAGI (reference sequence). Trimming shortened V by 2 bases and J by 0 bases, and 7 bases separated the two germline ends. The length of the CDR3 is 14 residues. The CDR3 DNA is TGTGCCAGCAGTTACCCGGGGATGAACACTGAAGCTTTCTTT. Its translation is CASSYPGMNTEAFF.

The J gene is TRBJ2-7, the V gene TRBV5-1; TRBD2 matches 9 bases. This CDR3 has 15 residues. Germline V gives CDR1 SGHRS, CDR2 YFSETQ. Germline trimming cut 0 bases from V and 2 bases from J; bases unmatched to any gene: 3. The CDR3 sequence: CASSLVAGATYEQYF. The CDR3 DNA is TGCGCCAGCAGCTTGGTAGCGGGGGCAACCTACGAGCAGTACTTC.

This clone was seen just once. This chain uses TRBV11-3 with TRBJ1-1; D is unclear. Germline V gene lookup returns CDR1 SGHNT and CDR2 YENEEA. There are 13 residues in the CDR3. The V and J ends lost 2 bases and 6 bases respectively, with 10 bases between them. As DNA, the CDR3 is TGTGCCAGCAGCTTAAATACAGAGGCTGAAGCTTTCTTT. This codes for CASSLNTEAEAFF. The entire variable domain, with the rest obtained from reference TRBV11-3 and TRBJ1-1, is as follows: EAGVVQSPRYKIIEKKQPVAFWCNPISGHNTLYWYLQNLGQGPELLIRYENEEAVDDSQLPKDRFSAERLKGVDSTLKIQPAELGDSAVYLCASSLNTEAEAFFGQGTRLTVV.

CDR3 DNA: TGTGCCAGCAGCGGCGGGACTAGCGGGGGGCCCCAAGAGACCCAGTACTTC. It specifies CASSGGTSGGPQETQYF. V and J are TRBV9 and TRBJ2-5; 15 nucleotides align to TRBD2. The J segment lost 1 base and the V segment lost 3 bases, leaving 4 bases of the junction unmatched. Germline V gives CDR1 SGDLS, CDR2 YYNGEE. The CDR3 is 17 amino acids. The variable domain in full, with the rest retrieved from reference TRBV9 and TRBJ2-5, is DSGVTQTPKHLITATGQRVTLRCSPRSGDLSVYWYQQSLDQGLQFLIQYYNGEERAKGNILERFSAQQFPDLHSELNLSSLELGDSALYFCASSGGTSGGPQETQYFGPGTRLLVL.

CDR3: CASSRSPDGPGGYTF. DNA of the CDR3: TGCGCCAGCAGCCGGAGCCCGGACGGGCCGGGGGGCTACACCTTC. This chain connects TRBV4-1 to TRBJ1-2; D gene uncertain. Germline V gives CDR1 MGHRA, CDR2 YSYEKL. Trimming pared 4 bases from V and 8 bases from J, leaving 20 bases between. This CDR3 has 15 residues.

The chain couples TRBV6-6 to TRBJ2-3, with D perhaps assigned TRBD1 or TRBD2 (5 bases each). The CDR3 length is 15 residues. V shed 2 bases and J shed 0 bases, with 9 bases lying between them. CDR1 and CDR2 (germline): MNHNY, SVGAGI (reference sequence). The CDR3 DNA is TGTGCCAGCAGTTACGACGGGGCAAGCACAGATACGCAGTATTTT. It is translated as CASSYDGASTDTQYF.

This chain links TRBV7-8 with TRBJ1-4; weak D call: TRBD1 (6 bases). This CDR3 contains 18 residues. Looked up from germline, CDR1 is SGHVS and CDR2 is FQNEAQ. The germline V and J ends were trimmed by 4 bases and 0 bases, with 18 bases remaining between them. The CDR3 protein is CASSSRMGDRPTNEKLFF. The CDR3 region has the DNA TGTGCCAGCAGCTCCCGGATGGGCGACAGGCCAACTAATGAAAAACTGTTTTTT.

The rearrangement uses TRBV6-1 and TRBJ1-2; the match to TRBD1 covers 11 bases. The CDR3 covers 18 residues. Per the germline V gene, CDR1 is MNHNS and CDR2 is SASEGT. With V trimmed by 4 bases and J by 6 bases, 16 bases remained unmatched. The CDR3: CASSAHTGTGGWGHGYTF. The CDR3 nucleotides are TGTGCCAGCAGTGCGCATACCGGGACAGGGGGTTGGGGGCATGGCTACACCTTC.

V is TRBV15 and J is TRBJ2-2, with a weak D call TRBD1 (6 bases). Deletions cut 1 base from V and 5 bases from J, with 11 bases between. Germline-derived CDR1 and CDR2 are LNHNV and YYDKDF (reference sequence). The CDR3 consists of 15 residues. The DNA of the CDR3 is TGTGCCACCAGCAGAGGGGCAGGGGATACCGGGGAGCTGTTTTTT. Translation gives CATSRGAGDTGELFF.

This clone showed up just a few times. J is TRBJ2-2 and V is TRBV6-1; tentatively, D is TRBD1 or TRBD2 (6 bases each). Trimming cost V 3 bases and J 8 bases, with 10 bases left between them. The CDR3 loop spans 13 amino acids. Germline CDR1 reads MNHNS; CDR2 reads SASEGT. CDR3 sequence: CASSDGGTGELFF. CDR3 nucleotide sequence: TGTGCCAGCAGTGATGGGGGGACAGGGGAGCTGTTTTTT.

This chain uses TRBV11-2 with TRBJ1-1; D uncertain. Germline-derived CDR1 and CDR2 are SGHAT and FQNNGV. The CDR3 runs to 17 residues. The V end lost 6 bases, the J end lost 0 bases, and 20 bases lay between the germline ends. The CDR3, as DNA: TGTGCCAGCAGTAGGGTGATAGGTCCTCCCTTGAACACTGAAGCTTTCTTT. Translating gives CASSRVIGPPLNTEAFF.

The chain is built from TRBV18 and TRBJ2-2, with D unclear. This CDR3 spans 14 amino acids. The V and J ends lost 4 bases and 0 bases respectively, with 6 bases between them. Germline CDR1 is KGHSH and CDR2 is LQKENI. DNA for the CDR3: TGTGCCAGCTCACTCAGCACGAACACCGGGGAGCTGTTTTTT. It yields the protein CASSLSTNTGELFF.

This clone was counted once. V gene TRBV15 combines with J gene TRBJ2-3, with a tentative D call TRBD2 (6 bases). This CDR3 contains 15 residues. Germline V gene lookup returns CDR1 LNHNV and CDR2 YYDKDF (reference sequence). Trimming cost V 1 base and J 0 bases, with 8 bases left between them. CDR3 DNA: TGTGCCACCAGCAGAGGCGGGGTTAGCACAGATACGCAGTATTTT. It codes for CATSRGGVSTDTQYF. Together with reference TRBV15 and TRBJ2-3, the CDR3 gives the full variable domain: DAMVIQNPRYQVTQFGKPVTLSCSQTLNHNVMYWYQQKSSQAPKLLFHYYDKDFNNEADTPDNFQSRRPNTSFCFLDIRSPGLGDTAMYLCATSRGGVSTDTQYFGPGTRLTVL.

The chain joins TRBV7-2 to TRBJ2-4, with 7 bases that match TRBD1. Germline lookup yields CDR1 SGHTA and CDR2 FQGNSA. With 1 base clipped from V and 15 bases from J, the junction kept 3 bases outside the gene matches. The CDR3 contains 11 residues. The CDR3 is CASSLGGGWYF. The CDR3 region has the DNA TGTGCCAGCAGCTTAGGAGGGGGCTGGTACTTC.

This clone has just a few counts. The chain has TRBV11-2 and TRBJ1-6; no definite D call. V was cut by 4 bases and J by 6 bases, with 13 bases left in between. Germline CDR1 and CDR2: SGHAT and FQNNGV. This CDR3 has 15 amino acids. The CDR3, as DNA: TGTGCCAGCAGCTCCCTCAGTGGGAGTAATTCACCCCTCCACTTT. This gives the protein CASSSLSGSNSPLHF.

This clone has more than one count but fewer than ten. The chain carries TRBV5-1 and TRBJ2-2; 9 bases are a match to TRBD1. With 2 bases clipped from V and 4 bases from J, the junction kept 6 bases outside the gene matches. The CDR3 runs 16 residues. Looked up from germline, CDR1 is SGHRS and CDR2 is YFSETQ. The CDR3 region is CASSFGQGSPTGELFF. For the CDR3, the DNA is TGCGCCAGCAGCTTCGGACAGGGGTCCCCCACCGGGGAGCTGTTTTTT.

The chain recombines TRBV5-1 with TRBJ2-2, with TRBD2 identical over 8 bases. V was pared by 0 bases and J by 2 bases, with 6 bases of the junction left unmatched. CDR1 and CDR2 from the germline V gene are SGHRS and YFSETQ. The CDR3 runs to 17 residues. The CDR3 DNA follows: TGCGCCAGCAGCTTGGATAGTAGCGGGGTAAACACCGGGGAGCTGTTTTTT. This codes for CASSLDSSGVNTGELFF. Based on the CDR3 plus reference TRBV5-1 and TRBJ2-2, the full variable domain is KAGVTQTPRYLIKTRGQQVTLSCSPISGHRSVSWYQQTPGQGLQFLFEYFSETQRNKGNFPGRFSGRQFSNSRSEMNVSTLELGDSALYLCASSLDSSGVNTGELFFGEGSRLTVL.

The V and J genes are TRBV11-2 and TRBJ2-1; D is possibly TRBD1 (5 bases). The CDR3 is 15 amino acids. Germline CDR1 reads SGHAT; CDR2 reads FQNNGV. The V gene lost 5 bases and the J gene lost 5 bases, with 16 bases spanning the gap. Here the CDR3 DNA reads TGTGCCAGCAGCCTACTCCAGGGTTACGACAATGAGCAGTTCTTC. This gives the protein CASSLLQGYDNEQFF.

This clone was seen a few times. The genes are TRBV6-1 and TRBJ1-2; D uncertain. Per germline, CDR1 MNHNS and CDR2 SASEGT. There are 13 residues in the CDR3. V shed 1 base and J shed 3 bases, with 6 bases lying between them. In nucleotides, the CDR3 is TGTGCCAGCAGTGAAGGCAGCTACTATGGCTACACCTTC. The encoded protein is CASSEGSYYGYTF.

The chain joins TRBV29-1 to TRBJ1-2; D call uncertain. This CDR3 contains 12 residues. The V end was cut by 4 bases, the J end by 0 bases, with 6 bases between. Germline-derived CDR1 and CDR2 are SQVTM and ANQGSEA. The CDR3 DNA is TGCAGCGTTGTGGGAACTAACTATGGCTACACCTTC. It specifies CSVVGTNYGYTF. Full variable domain (rest looked up from reference TRBV29-1 and TRBJ1-2): SAVISQKPSRDICQRGTSLTIQCQVDSQVTMMFWYRQQPGQSLTLIATANQGSEATYESGFVIDKFPISRPNLTFSTLTVSNMSPEDSSIYLCSVVGTNYGYTFGSGTRLTVV.

The chain couples TRBV4-3 to TRBJ1-1, with D perhaps matching TRBD1 (6 bases). CDR1 and CDR2 (germline): LGHNA, YSLEER. V was shortened by 2 bases and J by 3 bases, with 13 bases between the two germline ends. The CDR3 loop spans 15 amino acids. CDR3 loop: CASSQLSGAYTEAFF. CDR3 bases: TGCGCCAGCAGCCAACTTTCAGGGGCTTACACTGAAGCTTTCTTT.

The chain employs TRBV11-3 and TRBJ2-1; 8 nucleotides match TRBD1. The CDR3 is 16 residues long. From germline, CDR1 is SGHNT and CDR2 YENEEA. V dropped 3 bases and J dropped 2; count of bases not matched to a gene: 6. In DNA, the CDR3 is TGTGCCAGCAGCTTGCAGCCAGGGGGCCCCTACAATGAGCAGTTCTTC. This encodes CASSLQPGGPYNEQFF.

The chain recombines TRBV18 with TRBJ1-1, with D possibly matching TRBD1 (6 bases). CDR1 and CDR2 (germline): KGHSH, LQKENI. This CDR3 contains 15 residues. Trimming pared 1 base from V and 3 bases from J, leaving 12 bases between. Written as DNA, the CDR3 is TGTGCCAGCTCACCACTTCAGGGGAGTGACACTGAAGCTTTCTTT. Translated: CASSPLQGSDTEAFF. Filled out from reference TRBV18 and TRBJ1-1, the complete variable domain reads NAGVMQNPRHLVRRRGQEARLRCSPMKGHSHVYWYRQLPEEGLKFMVYLQKENIIDESGMPKERFSAEFPKEGPSILRIQQVVRGDSAAYFCASSPLQGSDTEAFFGQGTRLTVV.

In its sample, this clone was seen once. The chain couples TRBV30 to TRBJ1-1; D is possibly TRBD1 (5 bases). The CDR3 totals 14 residues. Trimming shortened V by 0 bases and J by 3 bases, and 11 bases separated the two germline ends. Germline lookup yields CDR1 GTSNPN and CDR2 SVGIG (reference sequence). CDR3 amino acids: CAWSVGPGDTEAFF. CDR3 coding DNA: TGTGCCTGGAGTGTGGGACCGGGGGACACTGAAGCTTTCTTT.

CDR3 amino acids: CASSSAGSYNSPLHF. The CDR3 DNA is TGTGCCAGTAGTTCCGCGGGATCCTATAATTCACCCCTCCACTTT. The rearrangement links TRBV19 to TRBJ1-6; no clear D gene. Germline CDR1 reads LNHDA; CDR2 reads SQIVND (reference sequence). This CDR3 is built from 15 residues. Trimming shortened V by 5 bases and J by 1 base, and 9 bases separated the two germline ends.

The CDR3 is CASSVEGRAYGYTF. The CDR3 DNA is TGTGCCAGCAGCGTAGAAGGCCGTGCCTATGGCTACACCTTC. The genes are TRBV9 and TRBJ1-2; D is unresolved. The CDR3 length is 14 residues. Between the trimmed V and J ends, which lost 0 bases and 4 bases, there was a span of 10 bases. Germline assignment: CDR1 SGDLS and CDR2 YYNGEE.

This chain uses TRBV5-4 with TRBJ2-3; weak D call: TRBD1 (6 bases). The CDR3 extends over 15 amino acids. V was clipped by 4 bases and J by 1 base, with 13 bases between them. Germline values: CDR1 SGHNT, CDR2 YYREEE (reference sequence). The CDR3 bases are TGTGCCAGCAGCATAAGGACAGAAGGCACAGATACGCAGTATTTT. Residues: CASSIRTEGTDTQYF.

The chain couples TRBV5-1 to TRBJ1-2, with D perhaps matching TRBD1 (5 bases). Germline V gene data show CDR1 as SGHRS and CDR2 as YFSETQ. V was shortened by 2 bases and J by 4 bases, with 12 bases between the two germline ends. The CDR3 is made up of 14 amino acids. The CDR3 region has the DNA TGCGCCAGCAGCTTAGGGGACGTTTTCTATGGCTACACCTTC. It translates to CASSLGDVFYGYTF. The full variable domain, completed using reference TRBV5-1 and TRBJ1-2, is KAGVTQTPRYLIKTRGQQVTLSCSPISGHRSVSWYQQTPGQGLQFLFEYFSETQRNKGNFPGRFSGRQFSNSRSEMNVSTLELGDSALYLCASSLGDVFYGYTFGSGTRLTVV.

The chain employs TRBV2 and TRBJ2-2; D is unresolved. Trimming pared 3 bases from V and 2 bases from J, leaving 10 bases between. Germline CDR1 SNHLY, CDR2 FYNNEI. The CDR3 sequence is 15 residues long. CDR3 loop: CASSDELVNTGELFF. Written as DNA, the CDR3 is TGTGCCAGCAGTGATGAGTTGGTAAACACCGGGGAGCTGTTTTTT.